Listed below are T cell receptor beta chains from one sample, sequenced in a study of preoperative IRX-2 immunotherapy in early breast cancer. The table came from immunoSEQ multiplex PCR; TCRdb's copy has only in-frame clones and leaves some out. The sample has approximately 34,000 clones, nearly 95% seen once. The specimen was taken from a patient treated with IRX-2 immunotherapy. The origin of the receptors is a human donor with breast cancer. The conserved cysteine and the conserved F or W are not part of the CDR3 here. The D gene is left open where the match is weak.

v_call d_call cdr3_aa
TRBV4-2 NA ASSLEGTYTEAF
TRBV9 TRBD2 ASSGIAGTIEQF
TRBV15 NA ATSIRKAGETQY
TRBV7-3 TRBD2 ASSFMLAGGGHEQF
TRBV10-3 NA AISGLAQDDEQF
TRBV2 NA ASREPREGYNEQF
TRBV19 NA ASNGQAYQPQH
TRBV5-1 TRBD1 ASRWTGSTDTQY
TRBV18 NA ASSPPGLQGSYNEQF
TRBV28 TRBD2 ASSLAGGSPQETQY
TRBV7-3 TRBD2 ASSQLGGNEQF
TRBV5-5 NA ASSLPWEDREKLF
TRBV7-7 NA ASSFRVYNEQF
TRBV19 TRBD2 ASSINGIAGGYNTGELF
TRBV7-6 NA ASSRDEGTEAF
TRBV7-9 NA ASSYDFNQPQH
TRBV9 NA ASSVNGDNSPLH
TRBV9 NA ASSVVQGYEQF